This T cell receptor (beta chain) comes out of a study of CD8 T cells in ankylosing spondylitis. Study-level findings and limits: In ankylosing spondylitis patients, matched synovial fluid reportedly showed significant enrichment of disease-linked clones. About 8 highly homologous variants made up a TCR beta motif, and this motif appeared characteristic of ankylosing spondylitis blood. Relatively scarce in peripheral blood, disease-linked clones were CD8+.

Making the TCR beta libraries involved quantitative 5'-RACE with molecular barcodes. TCRdb re-called the 5' RACE reads through MiXCR, storing one row per CDR3 protein. This table has hundreds of thousands of distinct CDR3 sequences, about 15% appearing once. This clonotype was counted at least ten times. Its antigen is still unknown. Per the germline V gene, CDR1 is SGHRS and CDR2 is YFSETQ. The V gene lost 7 bases and the J gene lost 4 bases, with 17 bases spanning the gap. CDR3 length: 14 residues. The chain carries TRBV5-1 and TRBJ2-5; D may be TRBD2 (6 bases). The sample comprised blood, either unsorted or a sorted T cell fraction (not recorded which). This TCR derives from a male donor with ankylosing spondylitis. CDR3 protein: CASCIAASAETQYF. The CDR3 DNA follows: TGCGCCAGCTGCATAGCGGCGTCGGCAGAGACCCAGTACTTC.